This passage covers 25 T cell receptor beta chains from one sample sequenced in a study of neurological immune-mediated disorders. MiXCR, run by TCRdb on the 5' RACE reads, gives a single entry per CDR3 protein. Found here are tens of thousands of distinct CDR3 sequences, roughly 4.3% of them singletons; the top ten hold 6.9%. Source material: PBMCs. The receptor source for this set is a man aged 30 to 39 with multiple sclerosis.

As to this clonotype: One junction end does not reproduce the germline sequence, and a read error may be involved. The V gene is TRBV10-3, the J gene TRBJ1-6; 10 nucleotides agree with TRBD1. The CDR3 has 19 amino acids. In germline, CDR1 is ENHRY, CDR2 SYGVKD. In DNA, the CDR3 is TGTGCCATCAGTGACCTCGGACAGGGGGGTACCTCCTATAATTCACCCCTCAACTTT. Its translation: CAISDLGQGGTSYNSPLNF.

This clonotype was counted at least ten times. The chain joins TRBV9 to TRBJ2-1, with 11 nucleotides matching TRBD2. V gave up 3 bases and J gave up 4 bases; unmatched junction bases: 6. This CDR3 comprises 16 residues. Germline loops: CDR1 SGDLS, CDR2 YYNGEE. The CDR3: CASSAPGLAVYNEQFF. CDR3 nucleotide sequence: TGTGCCAGCAGCGCCCCGGGACTAGCGGTTTACAATGAGCAGTTCTTC.

This clonotype was found a few times. The chain combines TRBV4-2 with TRBJ2-1, with D uncertain. The V end was cut by 1 base, the J end by 8 bases, with 3 bases between. This CDR3 has 11 amino acids. Germline V gene sequence: CDR1 LGHNA, CDR2 YNFKEQ. CDR3 in amino acids: CASSQVYEQFF. In DNA, the CDR3 is TGTGCCAGCAGCCAAGTATATGAGCAGTTCTTC.

There are many counts of this clonotype. This chain uses TRBV9 with TRBJ2-1; weak D call: TRBD2 (5 bases). CDR1 SGDLS and CDR2 YYNGEE come from the germline V gene. V lost 5 bases to trimming and J lost 7 bases, with 16 bases between them. The CDR3 contains 14 residues. The CDR3 protein is CASRSGFSGNEQFF. The CDR3 DNA follows: TGTGCCAGCAGGAGTGGTTTCTCGGGAAATGAGCAGTTCTTC.

This clonotype occurred many times. The CDR3 loop is CSASPVQGARVNQPQHF. CDR3 DNA sequence: TGCAGTGCTAGCCCCGTACAGGGGGCAAGGGTCAATCAGCCCCAGCATTTT. The chain joins TRBV20-1 to TRBJ1-5; 9 positions agree with TRBD1. Unmatched junction bases numbered 12, after V lost 3 bases and J lost 3 bases. CDR3 size: 17 residues. Germline CDR1 is DFQATT and CDR2 is SNEGSKA (reference sequence).

This clonotype was seen more than once but under ten times. The CDR3 spells CASSPGDRGLGEQYF. CDR3 nucleotide sequence: TGTGCCAGCAGCCCAGGAGACAGGGGGTTGGGGGAGCAGTACTTC. V and J are TRBV25-1 and TRBJ2-7; 9 bases are shared with TRBD1. Germline assignment: CDR1 MGHDK and CDR2 SYGVNS. This CDR3 region has 15 residues. V lost 6 bases and J lost 7; bases outside the gene matches: 13.

CDR3 loop: CSGGEVDEQFF. The CDR3 DNA sequence: TGCAGTGGTGGGGAAGTAGATGAGCAGTTCTTC. The chain combines TRBV20-1 with TRBJ2-1; D is uncertain. Germline assignment: CDR1 DFQATT and CDR2 SNEGSKA (reference sequence). This CDR3 has 11 amino acids. Trimming took off 7 bases at V and 8 bases at J, with 12 bases between the two ends.

The rearrangement joins TRBV5-1 to TRBJ2-1; D unresolved. V was cut by 2 bases and J by 8 bases, with 14 bases left in between. The germline gives CDR1 SGHRS, CDR2 YFSETQ. There are 14 residues in the CDR3. DNA for the CDR3: TGCGCCAGCAGCTTAGACTTGTACGGCGATGAGCAGTTCTTC. Translated: CASSLDLYGDEQFF. The complete variable domain, with remaining parts taken from reference TRBV5-1 and TRBJ2-1, reads KAGVTQTPRYLIKTRGQQVTLSCSPISGHRSVSWYQQTPGQGLQFLFEYFSETQRNKGNFPGRFSGRQFSNSRSEMNVSTLELGDSALYLCASSLDLYGDEQFFGPGTRLTVL.

Ten or more counts support this clonotype. The chain links TRBV5-1 to TRBJ2-3; 9 bases match TRBD1. CDR1 and CDR2 from the germline V gene are SGHRS and YFSETQ. The CDR3 extends over 14 amino acids. Trimming took 4 bases from V and 3 from J; bases not matched to a gene: 3. CDR3 nucleotide sequence: TGCGCCAGCAGCCGGGACAGGGTTACAGATACGCAGTATTTT. Encoded protein: CASSRDRVTDTQYF.

This clonotype is judged medium-sized. The V and J genes are TRBV6-6 and TRBJ2-6, with D possibly being TRBD1 (6 bases). The CDR3 is 16 amino acids. Germline V lookup: CDR1 MNHNY, CDR2 SVGAGI (reference sequence). V was cut by 3 bases and J by 2 bases, with 11 bases left in between. CDR3 nucleotide sequence: TGTGCCAGCAGTTATCTACCAGGGGCTGGGGCCAACGTCCTGACTTTC. Its translation is CASSYLPGAGANVLTF.

This clonotype was seen repeatedly, ten times or more. The chain joins TRBV27 to TRBJ2-2; D uncertain. The germline V gene encodes CDR1 MNHEY and CDR2 SMNVEV (reference sequence). The CDR3 contains 14 residues. V lost 3 bases and J lost 1, with 6 bases in between. The CDR3 DNA reads TGTGCCAGCAGTTTCAACTGGAACACCGGGGAGCTGTTTTTT. This translates into CASSFNWNTGELFF.

This clonotype was counted only a few times. This rearrangement joins TRBV20-1 to TRBJ2-3, with TRBD1 matching over 10 bases. This CDR3 is 14 amino acids long. The germline V gene has CDR1 DFQATT and CDR2 SNEGSKA (reference sequence). V lost 4 bases, J lost 4 bases, and 5 bases stayed unmatched. The CDR3 bases are TGCAGTGCTACGAGGACAGGGGGAGCAGATACGCAGTATTTT. This encodes CSATRTGGADTQYF.

This clonotype has at least ten counts. The V and J genes are TRBV20-1 and TRBJ2-5; 7 positions match TRBD1. Germline CDR1 reads DFQATT; CDR2 reads SNEGSKA (reference sequence). This CDR3 contains 14 residues. V trimming: 5 bases; J trimming: 2 bases; junction bases outside the gene matches: 8. CDR3 in amino acids: CSASGDREQETQYF. Here the CDR3 DNA reads TGCAGTGCTTCCGGCGACAGGGAGCAAGAGACCCAGTACTTC.

This clonotype was seen many times. The CDR3 DNA is TGCAGTGCTTGTGCGGTTACAGGGGCCCCGACAGATACGCAGTATTTT. Protein: CSACAVTGAPTDTQYF. The V call is TRBV20-1, the J call TRBJ2-3, with TRBD1 identical over 7 bases. In germline, CDR1 is DFQATT, CDR2 SNEGSKA (reference sequence). This CDR3 has 16 residues. The J segment lost 3 bases and the V segment lost 5 bases, leaving 14 bases of the junction unmatched.

This clonotype was detected many times. The chain is built from TRBV5-1 and TRBJ1-2, with D possibly being TRBD1 (5 bases). From germline, CDR1 is SGHRS and CDR2 YFSETQ. Deletions cut 0 bases from V and 6 bases from J, with 18 bases between. The CDR3 length is 16 residues. The DNA of the CDR3 is TGCGCCAGCAGCTTGGACCGGGGACCCCAAGGGGATGGCTACACCTTC. Amino acids: CASSLDRGPQGDGYTF.

In this sample, this clonotype turned up many times. The V and J genes are TRBV6-6 and TRBJ2-3; D call uncertain. V gave up 5 bases and J gave up 8 bases, with 20 bases separating them. This CDR3 contains 15 residues. Germline CDR1 and CDR2: MNHNY and SVGAGI (reference sequence). CDR3 amino acids: CASSTDRAPLSTQYF. The CDR3 DNA sequence: TGTGCCAGCAGTACCGACCGGGCCCCACTGAGTACGCAGTATTTT.

There are many counts of this clonotype. The chain recombines TRBV6-1 with TRBJ1-1, with no clear D. CDR1 and CDR2 (germline): MNHNS, SASEGT. This CDR3 spans 13 amino acids. The V end lost 8 bases, the J end lost 3 bases, and 13 bases lay between the germline ends. Here the CDR3 DNA reads TGTGCCAGCTCATGGATTGAGGACACTGAAGCTTTCTTT. Its translation: CASSWIEDTEAFF.

This clonotype was recorded at least ten times. This chain joins TRBV27 and TRBJ1-2; D is unclear. The CDR3 contains 14 residues. CDR1 and CDR2 (germline): MNHEY, SMNVEV (reference sequence). V dropped 5 bases and J dropped 0 bases, with 10 bases sitting between them. CDR3 in amino acids: CASSRTGTNYGYTF. DNA of the CDR3: TGTGCCAGCAGTCGGACTGGGACTAACTATGGCTACACCTTC.

The sample holds a few counts of this clonotype. The J gene is TRBJ1-1, the V gene TRBV4-1, with D unresolved. Germline-derived CDR1 and CDR2 are MGHRA and YSYEKL. The length of the CDR3 is 14 residues. Between the trimmed V and J ends, which lost 4 bases and 1 base, there was a span of 10 bases. CDR3 sequence reads: CASSPYESNTEAFF. DNA for the CDR3: TGCGCCAGCAGCCCGTACGAATCGAACACTGAAGCTTTCTTT.

This clonotype was recorded a few times. The chain joins TRBV20-1 to TRBJ1-5, with TRBD1 matching over 11 bases. Germline V gene sequence: CDR1 DFQATT, CDR2 SNEGSKA (reference sequence). This CDR3 region has 13 residues. Trimming took 6 bases from V and 6 from J; bases not matched to a gene: 4. CDR3 sequence: CSASGTGGQPQHF. The CDR3 DNA reads as TGCAGTGCCAGCGGGACAGGGGGTCAGCCCCAGCATTTT.

The genes are TRBV20-1 and TRBJ2-5; D uncertain. Deletions cut 4 bases from V and 5 bases from J, with 11 bases between. The germline V gene has CDR1 DFQATT and CDR2 SNEGSKA (reference sequence). This CDR3 spans 12 amino acids. The CDR3 region is CSAKGDTETQYF. The CDR3 nucleotides read TGCAGTGCTAAAGGAGATACCGAGACCCAGTACTTC.

This clonotype was seen only a few times. The CDR3 reads CSARDQGTGINYGYTF. CDR3 nucleotide sequence: TGCAGTGCTAGAGATCAAGGGACAGGGATTAACTATGGCTACACCTTC. The chain links TRBV20-1 to TRBJ1-2, with 9 nucleotides matching TRBD1. From germline, CDR1 is DFQATT and CDR2 SNEGSKA (reference sequence). The junction had 6 bases not matched to a gene; V was cut back by 0 bases and J by 1 base. The CDR3 length is 16 residues.

This rearrangement joins TRBV20-1 to TRBJ2-5; D is ambiguous. Germline CDR1 and CDR2: DFQATT and SNEGSKA (reference sequence). Trimming took 4 bases from V and 5 from J, leaving 11 bases between them. The CDR3 contains 12 residues. CDR3 DNA: TGCAGTGCTACGGATGTAGGGGAGACCCAGTACTTC. Translated, it gives CSATDVGETQYF.

This clonotype was seen at least ten times. V usage is TRBV5-1 and J usage is TRBJ2-1; TRBD2 matches at 7 bases. The CDR3 has 13 residues. The trim removed 5 bases at V and 9 bases at J, leaving 8 bases unmatched. Germline V CDR1 and CDR2: SGHRS, YFSETQ. The CDR3 region is CASSYGTTSEQFF. CDR3 DNA sequence: TGCGCCAGCAGTTACGGGACTACCAGTGAGCAGTTCTTC.

This clonotype was recorded at least ten times. This chain uses TRBV28 with TRBJ2-2; 7 positions match TRBD1. Germline CDR1 and CDR2: MDHEN and SYDVKM. This CDR3 comprises 13 residues. The CDR3 protein is CAARTGNTGELFF. The CDR3 bases are TGTGCAGCGCGGACAGGGAACACCGGGGAGCTGTTTTTT.